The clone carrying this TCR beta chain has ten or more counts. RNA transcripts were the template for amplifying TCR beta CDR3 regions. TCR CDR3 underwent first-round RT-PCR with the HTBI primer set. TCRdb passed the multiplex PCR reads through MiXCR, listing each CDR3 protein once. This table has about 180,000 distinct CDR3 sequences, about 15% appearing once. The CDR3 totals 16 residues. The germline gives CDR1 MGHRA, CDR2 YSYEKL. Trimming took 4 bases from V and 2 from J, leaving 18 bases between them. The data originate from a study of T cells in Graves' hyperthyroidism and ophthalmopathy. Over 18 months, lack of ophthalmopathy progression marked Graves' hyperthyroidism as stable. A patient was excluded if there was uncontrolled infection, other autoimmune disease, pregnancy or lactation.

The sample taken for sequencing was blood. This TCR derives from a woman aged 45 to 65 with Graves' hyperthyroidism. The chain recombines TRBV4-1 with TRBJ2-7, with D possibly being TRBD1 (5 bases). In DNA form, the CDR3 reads TGCGCCAGCAGCCCGTCCCAGGGTTCCCCTACCTACGAGCAGTACTTC. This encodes CASSPSQGSPTYEQYF.